The 6 T cell receptor beta chains below were found in one sample sequenced in a study of blood T cell repertoires in COVID-19. The assay was immunoSEQ multiplex PCR, and TCRdb's table has in-frame clones only and misses some. Here the sample spans about 330,000 clones, 80% to 90% being singletons. The sample was PBMCs or T cells enriched from blood (not recorded which). These receptors came from a man in his thirties or forties who had recovered from COVID-19.

The chain's CDR3 is CASSPGPYSGGLSYEQYF. The CDR3 nucleotides are TGTGCCAGTAGTCCGGGGCCATACAGCGGGGGCCTCTCCTACGAGCAGTACTTC. V and J are TRBV19 and TRBJ2-7; 8 bases are shared with TRBD2. The V gene end was trimmed by 5 bases and the J gene end by 0 bases; junction bases not matched to a gene: 15. Germline loops: CDR1 LNHDA, CDR2 SQIVND (reference sequence). The CDR3 length is 18 residues.

This chain uses TRBV5-1 with TRBJ1-2; D perhaps matches TRBD1 (6 bases). The CDR3 length is 15 residues. CDR1 is SGHRS, CDR2 YFSETQ, per germline. V was clipped by 0 bases and J by 7 bases, with 16 bases between them. The CDR3 sequence: CASSLDSGDFGGYTF. Here the CDR3 DNA reads TGCGCCAGCAGCTTGGACTCAGGGGATTTCGGTGGCTACACCTTC.

The CDR3 spells CASSLTVYYEQYF. In DNA form, the CDR3 reads TGTGCCAGCAGTCTTACGGTATATTACGAGCAGTACTTC. The chain joins TRBV12-3 or TRBV12-4 to TRBJ2-7; D is uncertain. The CDR3 totals 13 residues. Trimming pared 5 bases from V and 4 bases from J, leaving 12 bases between.

In this sample, this clone turned up a few times. The genes are TRBV6-5 and TRBJ2-7; 7 bases are a match to TRBD1. Germline CDR1 and CDR2: MNHEY and SVGAGI. CDR3 size: 14 residues. V lost 0 bases, J lost 6 bases, and 5 bases stayed unmatched. The CDR3 region is CASSYSRRQGEQYF. The CDR3 region has the DNA TGTGCCAGCAGTTACTCCCGGAGACAGGGCGAGCAGTACTTC.

V and J are TRBV24-1 and TRBJ2-1, with 9 bases identical to TRBD1. The CDR3 spans 20 residues. V lost 2 bases, J lost 0 bases, and 13 bases stayed unmatched. The V gene's germline CDR1 is KGHDR and CDR2 SFDVKD. The CDR3 DNA is TGTGCCACCAGTGATTCTTGGGGACAGGGCAGTATTAGCTCCTACAATGAGCAGTTCTTC. Protein sequence: CATSDSWGQGSISSYNEQFF.

The chain couples TRBV19 to TRBJ1-1; 7 nucleotides agree with TRBD1. V was pared by 4 bases and J by 4 bases, with 6 bases of the junction left unmatched. This CDR3 comprises 14 residues. CDR1 LNHDA and CDR2 SQIVND come from the germline V gene (reference sequence). DNA of the CDR3: TGTGCCAGTAGTAACCTCGCAGGGGGCACTGAAGCTTTCTTT. Translation gives CASSNLAGGTEAFF.